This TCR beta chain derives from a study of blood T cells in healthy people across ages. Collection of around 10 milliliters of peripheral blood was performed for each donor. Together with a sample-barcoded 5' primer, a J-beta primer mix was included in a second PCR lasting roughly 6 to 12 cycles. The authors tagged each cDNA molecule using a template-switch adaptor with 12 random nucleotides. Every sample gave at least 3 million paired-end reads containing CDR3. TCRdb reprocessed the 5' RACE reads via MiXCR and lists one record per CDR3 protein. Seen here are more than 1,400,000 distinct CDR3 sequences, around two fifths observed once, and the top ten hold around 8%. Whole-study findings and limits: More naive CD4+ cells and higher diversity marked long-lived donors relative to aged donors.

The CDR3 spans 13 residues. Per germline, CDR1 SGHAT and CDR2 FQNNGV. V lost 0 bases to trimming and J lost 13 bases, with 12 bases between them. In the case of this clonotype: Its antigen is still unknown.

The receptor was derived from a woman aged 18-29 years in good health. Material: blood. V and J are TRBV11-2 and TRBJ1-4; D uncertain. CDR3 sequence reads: CASSLDLGTGLFF. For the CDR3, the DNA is TGTGCCAGCAGCTTAGATCTCGGTACGGGACTGTTTTTT.